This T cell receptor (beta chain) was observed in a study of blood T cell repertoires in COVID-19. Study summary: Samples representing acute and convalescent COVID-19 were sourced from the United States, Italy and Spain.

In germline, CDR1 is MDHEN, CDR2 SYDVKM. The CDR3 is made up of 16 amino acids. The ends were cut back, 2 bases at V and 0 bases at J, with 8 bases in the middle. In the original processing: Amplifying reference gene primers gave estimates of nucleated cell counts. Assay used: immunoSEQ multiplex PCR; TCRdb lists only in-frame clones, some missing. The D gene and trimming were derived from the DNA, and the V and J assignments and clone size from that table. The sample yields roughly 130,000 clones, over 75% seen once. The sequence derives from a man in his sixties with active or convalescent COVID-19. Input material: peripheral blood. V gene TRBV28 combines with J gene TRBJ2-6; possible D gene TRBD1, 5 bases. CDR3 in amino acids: CASSLDRHSGANVLTF. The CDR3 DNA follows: TGTGCCAGCAGTTTAGACAGACACTCTGGGGCCAACGTCCTGACTTTC. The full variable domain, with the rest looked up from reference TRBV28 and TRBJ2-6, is DVKVTQSSRYLVKRTGEKVFLECVQDMDHENMFWYRQDPGLGLRLIYFSYDVKMKEKGDIPEGYSVSREKKERFSLILESASTNQTSMYLCASSLDRHSGANVLTFGAGSRLTVL.